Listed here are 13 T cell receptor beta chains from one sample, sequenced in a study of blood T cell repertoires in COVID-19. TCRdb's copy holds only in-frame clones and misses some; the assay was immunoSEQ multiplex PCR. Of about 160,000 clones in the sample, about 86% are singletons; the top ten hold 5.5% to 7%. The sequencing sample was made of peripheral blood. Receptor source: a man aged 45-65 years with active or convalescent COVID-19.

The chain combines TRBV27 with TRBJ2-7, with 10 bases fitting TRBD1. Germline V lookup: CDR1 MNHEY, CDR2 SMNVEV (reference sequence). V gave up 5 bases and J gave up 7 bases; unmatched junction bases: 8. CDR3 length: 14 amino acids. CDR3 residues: CASSPRQGAGEQYF. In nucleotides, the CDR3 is TGTGCCAGCAGTCCGCGACAGGGGGCGGGAGAGCAGTACTTC.

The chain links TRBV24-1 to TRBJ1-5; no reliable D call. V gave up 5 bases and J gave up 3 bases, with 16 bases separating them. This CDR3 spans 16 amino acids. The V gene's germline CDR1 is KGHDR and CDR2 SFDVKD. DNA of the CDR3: TGTGCCACCAGTGGCCCGAACAAAGTATTCAATCAGCCCCAGCATTTT. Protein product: CATSGPNKVFNQPQHF.

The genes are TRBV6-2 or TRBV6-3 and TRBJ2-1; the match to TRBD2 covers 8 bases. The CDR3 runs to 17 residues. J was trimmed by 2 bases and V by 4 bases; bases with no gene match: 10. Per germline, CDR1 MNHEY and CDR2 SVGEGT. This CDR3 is CASSLLGRGAAYNEQFF. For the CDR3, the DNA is TGTGCCAGCAGTTTGCTGGGGCGGGGGGCCGCCTACAATGAGCAGTTCTTC.

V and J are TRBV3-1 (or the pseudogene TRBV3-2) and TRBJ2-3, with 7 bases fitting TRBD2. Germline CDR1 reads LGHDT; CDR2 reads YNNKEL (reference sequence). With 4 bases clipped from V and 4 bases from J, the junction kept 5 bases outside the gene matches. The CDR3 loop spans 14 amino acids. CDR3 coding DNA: TGTGCCAGCAGCCTTCGACTAGCAGCAGATACGCAGTATTTT. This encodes CASSLRLAADTQYF.

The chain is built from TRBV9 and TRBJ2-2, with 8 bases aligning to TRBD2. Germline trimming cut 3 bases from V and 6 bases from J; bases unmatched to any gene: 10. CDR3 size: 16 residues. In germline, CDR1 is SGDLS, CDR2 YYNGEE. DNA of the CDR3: TGTGCCAGCAGCGCCTCCCCGCGGGGGGCCGCCGGGGAGCTGTTTTTT. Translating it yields CASSASPRGAAGELFF.

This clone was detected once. CDR3 nucleotide sequence: TGTGCCACCAGCATGGGACTTTACAATGAGCAGTTCTTC. Its protein product is CATSMGLYNEQFF. The chain links TRBV15 to TRBJ2-1; TRBD2 is a possible D gene (6 bases). V was shortened by 4 bases and J by 4 bases, with 8 bases between the two germline ends. This CDR3 comprises 13 residues. Germline-derived CDR1 and CDR2 are LNHNV and YYDKDF (reference sequence).

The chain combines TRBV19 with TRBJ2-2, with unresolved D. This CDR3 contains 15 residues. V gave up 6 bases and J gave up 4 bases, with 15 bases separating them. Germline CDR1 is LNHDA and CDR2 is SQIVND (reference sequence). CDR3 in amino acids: CASSLLGDPTGELFF. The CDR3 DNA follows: TGTGCCAGTAGCCTGCTGGGCGACCCCACCGGGGAGCTGTTTTTT.

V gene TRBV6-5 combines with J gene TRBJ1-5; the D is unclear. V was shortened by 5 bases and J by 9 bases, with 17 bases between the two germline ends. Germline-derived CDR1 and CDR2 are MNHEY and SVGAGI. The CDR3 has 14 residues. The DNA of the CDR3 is TGTGCCAGCAGTCCCCGGAGCGTCCTTTCGCCCCAGCATTTT. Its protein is CASSPRSVLSPQHF.

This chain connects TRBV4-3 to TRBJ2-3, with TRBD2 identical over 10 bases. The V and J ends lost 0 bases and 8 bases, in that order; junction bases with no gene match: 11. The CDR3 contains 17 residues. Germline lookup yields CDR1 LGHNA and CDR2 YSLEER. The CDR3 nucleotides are TGCGCCAGCAGCCAAGATGGGCTAGCGGGGGCCCGGCGTACGCAGTATTTT. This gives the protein CASSQDGLAGARRTQYF.

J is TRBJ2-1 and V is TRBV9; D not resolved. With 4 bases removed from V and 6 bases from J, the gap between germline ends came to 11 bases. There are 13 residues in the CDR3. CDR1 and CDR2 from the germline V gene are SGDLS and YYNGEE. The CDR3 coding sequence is TGTGCCAGCAGCCTTCGTTCCCTCAATGAGCAGTTCTTC. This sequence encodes CASSLRSLNEQFF.

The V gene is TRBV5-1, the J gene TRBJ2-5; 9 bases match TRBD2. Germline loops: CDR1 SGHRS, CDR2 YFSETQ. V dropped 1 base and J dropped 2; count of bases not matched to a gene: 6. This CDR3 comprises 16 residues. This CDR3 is CASSLQPTSGQETQYF. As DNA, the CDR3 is TGCGCCAGCAGCTTGCAACCGACTAGCGGTCAAGAGACCCAGTACTTC. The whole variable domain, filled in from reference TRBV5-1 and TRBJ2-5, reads KAGVTQTPRYLIKTRGQQVTLSCSPISGHRSVSWYQQTPGQGLQFLFEYFSETQRNKGNFPGRFSGRQFSNSRSEMNVSTLELGDSALYLCASSLQPTSGQETQYFGPGTRLLVL.

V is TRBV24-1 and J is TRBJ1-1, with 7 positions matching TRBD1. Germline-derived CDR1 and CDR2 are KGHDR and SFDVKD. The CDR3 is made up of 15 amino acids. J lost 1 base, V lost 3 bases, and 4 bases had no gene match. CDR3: CATSDPRQGNTEAFF. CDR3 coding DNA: TGTGCCACCAGTGATCCCCGACAGGGGAACACTGAAGCTTTCTTT.

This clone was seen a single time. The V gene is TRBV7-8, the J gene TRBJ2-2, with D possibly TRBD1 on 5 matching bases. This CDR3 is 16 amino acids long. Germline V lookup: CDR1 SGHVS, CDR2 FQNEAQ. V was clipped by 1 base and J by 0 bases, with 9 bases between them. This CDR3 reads CASSLGTLANTGELFF. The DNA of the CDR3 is TGTGCCAGCAGCTTAGGGACATTAGCGAACACCGGGGAGCTGTTTTTT.